Listed below are T cell receptor beta chains from one sample, sequenced in a study of blood T cell repertoires in COVID-19. Generated by immunoSEQ multiplex PCR, the TCRdb table keeps only in-frame clones and is missing some. Found here are approximately 300,000 clones, 80% to 95% of them singletons; the top ten hold roughly 7%. Sample: peripheral blood. These receptors were taken from a woman aged 25-40 years with COVID-19, enrolled during active disease. The CDR3 runs from the conserved cysteine through the conserved F or W. D genes are given only for firm matches.

J,V,D,CDR3
TRBJ1-1,TRBV9,.,CASSAHEGDDTEAFF
TRBJ1-2,TRBV2,TRBD1,CASSEGGLRGRVGYTF
TRBJ2-3,TRBV5-1,.,CASSDQGKGDTQYF
TRBJ2-6,TRBV18,.,CASSPGAGANVLTF
TRBJ1-5,TRBV19,.,CASSIQGGNQPQHF
TRBJ1-2,TRBV7-2,.,CASSLVPQGHYGYTF
TRBJ1-1,TRBV14,.,CASSQNYYTEAFF
TRBJ1-1,TRBV9,.,CASSPSLMNTEAFF
TRBJ1-5,TRBV28,.,CASTYRVGVRPRGQPQHF
TRBJ1-4,TRBV2,.,CASTGVRNEKLFF
TRBJ1-1,TRBV24-1,TRBD1,CATSLQGSTEAFF
TRBJ1-6,TRBV20-1,TRBD1,CSASRTGGSPLHF
TRBJ2-3,TRBV30,.,CAWSPGNGNTDTQYF
TRBJ2-7,TRBV28,TRBD2,CASSQGTSGFNEQYF
TRBJ2-5,TRBV2,.,CASSFGTPIEETQYF
TRBJ2-2,TRBV5-1,TRBD1,CASSPGTGRTGELFF
TRBJ2-7,TRBV6-6,TRBD2,CASSYSRLAGVDEQYF
TRBJ1-1,TRBV7-2,.,CASSRDTSEAFF
TRBJ2-1,TRBV7-9,TRBD2,CASSAGLAAANEQFF
TRBJ1-5,TRBV10-2,TRBD1,CASSATGSSNQPQHF
TRBJ1-5,TRBV30,TRBD1,CAWSAGGGQPQHF
TRBJ2-6,TRBV9,TRBD1,CASSKDRAGANVLTF
TRBJ1-3,TRBV10-3,.,CAISSDTGNTIYF